The present T cell receptor beta chain was sequenced within a study of tumor-infiltrating lymphocytes in oesophageal squamous cell carcinoma. Via MiXCR, TCRdb re-called the PCR reads, giving one row per CDR3 protein. The table lists roughly 14,000 distinct CDR3 sequences, around 47% of them singletons. The germline V gene has CDR1 SGHRS and CDR2 YFSETQ. Deletions cut 2 bases from V and 5 bases from J, with 15 bases between. This CDR3 comprises 15 residues. This clonotype was recorded many times. Material for sequencing was blood. The clonotype originates from a male donor with esophageal squamous cell carcinoma. This chain connects TRBV5-1 to TRBJ2-3; D is perhaps TRBD2 (6 bases). The CDR3 bases are TGCGCCAGCAGCTTCGAGGGAGGCCCCGGAGATACGCAGTATTTT. Translation gives CASSFEGGPGDTQYF.